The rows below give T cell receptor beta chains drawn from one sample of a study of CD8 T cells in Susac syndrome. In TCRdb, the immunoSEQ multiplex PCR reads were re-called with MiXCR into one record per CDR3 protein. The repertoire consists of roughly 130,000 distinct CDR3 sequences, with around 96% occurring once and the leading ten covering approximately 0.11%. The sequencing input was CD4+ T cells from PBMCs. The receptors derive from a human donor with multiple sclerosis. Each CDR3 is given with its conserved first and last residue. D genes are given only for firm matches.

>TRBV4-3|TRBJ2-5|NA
CASSQEFPLETQYF
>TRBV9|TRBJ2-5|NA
CASSVAGLKGETQYF
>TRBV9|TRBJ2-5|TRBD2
CASSVDGPSGVLETQYF
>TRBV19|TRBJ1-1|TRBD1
CASRTGGKNTEAFF
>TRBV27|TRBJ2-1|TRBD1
CASSFSRTGGLRNEQFF
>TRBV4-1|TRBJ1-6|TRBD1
CASSLGQGNSPLHF
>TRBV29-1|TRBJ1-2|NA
CSVGGKGYGYTF
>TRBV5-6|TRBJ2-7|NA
CASSGSGAGPSYEQYF
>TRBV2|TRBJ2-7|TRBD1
CASSEPRGQGIDEQYF
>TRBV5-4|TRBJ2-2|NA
CASVPSTNTGELFF
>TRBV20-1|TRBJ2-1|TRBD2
CSAIPTSGREGEQFF
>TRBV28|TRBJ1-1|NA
CVVGGMNTEAFF
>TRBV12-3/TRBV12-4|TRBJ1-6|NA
CASSLSGDPSSYNSPLHF
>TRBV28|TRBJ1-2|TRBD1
CASSFRTGNGYTF
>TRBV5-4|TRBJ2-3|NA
CASSLFGTRTSTDTQYF
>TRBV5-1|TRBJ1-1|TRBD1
CASSSRRGQTGGLTEAFF